This T cell receptor (beta chain) was identified during a study of CD8+ T cells in alopecia areata. Study-level information: Disease severity was quantified as SALT score of affected scalp area. The study's findings and limits: Sequencing of scalp samples also includes resident alphabeta T cells from normal skin.

The germline V gene encodes CDR1 DFQATT and CDR2 SNEGSKA (reference sequence). This CDR3 is built from 10 residues. Trimming shortened V by 6 bases and J by 5 bases, and 5 bases separated the two germline ends. To note about this clone: The antigen remains unidentified.

The treatment is: oral pan-JAK inhibitor, 5-10 mg twice daily. Peripheral blood and lesional scalp punch biopsies were taken from alopecia areata patients. In each case, RNA was isolated and then reverse transcribed into cDNA as the sequencing template. Using immunoSEQ multiplex PCR, the repertoire was profiled, and TCRdb retains in-frame clones only, with some absent. The table includes over 150,000 clones, around three fifths detected once. The chain employs TRBV20-1 and TRBJ2-1; the D is unclear. The origin of this receptor is a human donor with alopecia areata. This sample comprised CD8+ T cells sorted from blood, obtained at week 24, from a patient treated with tofacitinib. The CDR3 is CSALHNEQFF. The CDR3 DNA is TGCAGTGCCCTACACAATGAGCAGTTCTTC.